The next 26 T cell receptor beta chains were all read from a single sample in a study of regulatory T cells in long-lasting Graves disease. Time point given: newly diagnosed GD, antithyroid drugs for less than 3 months. After RNA was extracted from PBMCs, the TCR library was made from it. CDR3 regions were amplified by Arm-PCR using iRepertoire HTBI primers to build TCR beta libraries. TCRdb itself ran the multiplex PCR reads through MiXCR, one entry per CDR3 protein. Of approximately 480,000 distinct CDR3 sequences in the sample, 15% to 20% are singletons; the top ten hold roughly an eighth. Separately, the same data were catalogued under a study of T cells in Graves' hyperthyroidism and ophthalmopathy.

Sample: peripheral blood mononuclear cells (PBMCs), taken at new diagnosis, from a patient treated with antithyroid drugs. Every receptor here comes from a man between 40 and 49 years old with Graves disease.

This clonotype was seen many times. The V and J genes are TRBV24-1 and TRBJ1-2; the D is unclear. Germline loops: CDR1 KGHDR, CDR2 SFDVKD. The CDR3 extends over 13 amino acids. The V gene lost 5 bases and the J gene lost 5 bases, with 11 bases spanning the gap. CDR3: CATSVARGYGYTF. The DNA for the CDR3 is TGTGCCACCAGTGTCGCGAGAGGGTATGGCTACACCTTC.

Many counts were recorded for this clonotype. V gene TRBV30 combines with J gene TRBJ2-3; D gene uncertain. Germline loops: CDR1 GTSNPN, CDR2 SVGIG (reference sequence). V dropped 4 bases and J dropped 6 bases, with 8 bases sitting between them. The CDR3 covers 11 residues. CDR3 nucleotide sequence: TGTGCCTGGACTAGTGGGGATACGCAGTATTTT. Amino acid sequence: CAWTSGDTQYF.

This clonotype was detected ten times or more. One junction end disagrees with the germline gene, perhaps due to a read error. This chain connects TRBV5-1 to TRBJ2-7, with D perhaps matching TRBD1 (6 bases). The CDR3 extends over 14 amino acids. Per germline, CDR1 SGHRS and CDR2 YFSETQ. For the CDR3, the DNA is TGTGCCAGCAGCTTCCGTAGGGGGACCTACGAGCAGTACTTC. Translation: CASSFRRGTYEQYF. The variable domain in full, with the rest retrieved from reference TRBV5-1 and TRBJ2-7, is KAGVTQTPRYLIKTRGQQVTLSCSPISGHRSVSWYQQTPGQGLQFLFEYFSETQRNKGNFPGRFSGRQFSNSRSEMNVSTLELGDSALYLCASSFRRGTYEQYFGPGTRLTVT.

This clonotype was seen ten or more times. The chain joins TRBV28 to TRBJ2-7, with 9 bases aligning to TRBD2. Germline values: CDR1 MDHEN, CDR2 SYDVKM. The CDR3 runs 18 residues. V lost 4 bases to trimming and J lost 1 base; unmatched junction nucleotides: 14. DNA of the CDR3: TGTGCCAGCAGTTCTTATATACTGGGGACTAGCCCTTCCTACGAGCAGTACTTC. Translating gives CASSSYILGTSPSYEQYF.

This clonotype was detected many times. This chain joins TRBV7-9 and TRBJ2-3, with 12 bases that match TRBD2. Germline V gene sequence: CDR1 SEHNR, CDR2 FQNEAQ (reference sequence). V lost 11 bases to trimming and J lost 0 bases; unmatched junction nucleotides: 9. This CDR3 region has 16 residues. This CDR3 is CASLGTSGRSTDTQYF. The CDR3 coding sequence is TGTGCCTCGCTGGGGACTAGCGGGCGGAGCACAGATACGCAGTATTTT.

The rearrangement links TRBV29-1 to TRBJ1-1, with 7 bases lining up with TRBD1. V shed 1 base, J shed 0 bases, and the junction held 8 bases outside the gene matches. Looked up from germline, CDR1 is SQVTM and CDR2 is ANQGSEA. This CDR3 has 16 residues. Written as DNA, the CDR3 is TGCAGCGTTGAAGCCCCACAGGGGATGATGAACACTGAAGCTTTCTTT. Protein sequence: CSVEAPQGMMNTEAFF.

The table lists this clonotype with a few counts. V and J are TRBV29-1 and TRBJ2-1; no definite D call. The germline V gene has CDR1 SQVTM and CDR2 ANQGSEA. Trimming left V 6 bases short and J 6 bases short, with 9 bases between. The CDR3 covers 11 residues. DNA of the CDR3: TGCAGCGTCCCGATAATCAATGAGCAGTTCTTC. Amino acids: CSVPIINEQFF.

The CDR3 here is CASSYSAGQDFSYNEQFF. The CDR3 region has the DNA TGTGCCAGCAGTTACTCAGCGGGACAGGATTTCTCCTACAATGAGCAGTTCTTC. V gene TRBV6-5 combines with J gene TRBJ2-1, with a tentative D call TRBD1 (8 bases). This CDR3 region has 18 residues. The V and J ends lost 0 bases and 0 bases respectively, with 15 bases between them. The germline V gene has CDR1 MNHEY and CDR2 SVGAGI.

The genes are TRBV5-4 and TRBJ2-3; D is ambiguous. V lost 4 bases, J lost 1 base, and 10 bases lay in between. Looked up from germline, CDR1 is SGHNT and CDR2 is YYREEE (reference sequence). CDR3 length: 14 residues. The CDR3, as DNA: TGTGCCAGCAGCCCTGGGCCGGGCACAGATACGCAGTATTTT. Protein: CASSPGPGTDTQYF.

The chain's CDR3 is CASSLYAGNTIYF. CDR3 sequence (DNA): TGTGCCAGCAGTTTATACGCTGGAAACACCATATATTTT. The genes are TRBV12-3 or TRBV12-4 and TRBJ1-3; D ambiguous. With 2 bases removed from V and 2 bases from J, the gap between germline ends came to 4 bases. CDR3 length equals 13 residues.

This clonotype has just a few counts. The chain carries TRBV20-1 and TRBJ1-3, with D possibly being TRBD1 (6 bases). CDR1 DFQATT and CDR2 SNEGSKA come from the germline V gene (reference sequence). The CDR3 runs 13 residues. Deletions cut 6 bases from V and 6 bases from J, with 15 bases between. CDR3 coding DNA: TGCAGTGCCGTAACAACAGGGATAAACACCATATATTTT. It specifies CSAVTTGINTIYF.

The chain couples TRBV6-9 to TRBJ1-2; D may be TRBD1 (6 bases). CDR1 and CDR2 (germline): MNHGY, SVAAGI. The CDR3 runs to 15 residues. Trimming cost V 4 bases and J 1 base, with 13 bases left between them. The CDR3 nucleotides are TGTGCCAGCAGTTTAAGCCGGGACATTAACTATGGCTACACCTTC. Residues: CASSLSRDINYGYTF.

In this sample, this clonotype turned up a few times. The J gene is TRBJ2-7, the V gene TRBV5-1, with TRBD1 identical over 9 bases. Germline assignment: CDR1 SGHRS and CDR2 YFSETQ. V was clipped by 2 bases and J by 2 bases; unmatched bases: 5. CDR3 size: 15 residues. The CDR3 coding sequence is TGCGCCAGCAGCTTAGGGACAGGGAGCACCTACGAGCAGTACTTC. Encoded protein: CASSLGTGSTYEQYF.

There are a few counts of this clonotype. V is TRBV10-3 and J is TRBJ2-1; TRBD2 matches at 14 bases. The V segment lost 4 bases and the J segment 5 bases; nucleotides outside the gene matches: 1. Germline values: CDR1 ENHRY, CDR2 SYGVKD. The length of the CDR3 is 15 residues. The CDR3 DNA follows: TGTGCCATCAGTGGACTAGCGGGAGGGGACAATGAGCAGTTCTTC. Translated, it gives CAISGLAGGDNEQFF.

This clonotype was recorded at least ten times. J is TRBJ1-4 and V is TRBV14; D possibly corresponds to TRBD1 (5 bases). Germline V gene lookup returns CDR1 SGHDN and CDR2 FVKESK. V lost 6 bases to trimming and J lost 7 bases, with 15 bases between them. The CDR3 is 14 amino acids. The CDR3 is CASSLTASTEKLFF. The DNA for the CDR3 is TGTGCCAGCAGTCTGACAGCCTCAACTGAAAAACTGTTTTTT.

There are many counts of this clonotype. The junction and the germline gene differ at one end; a read error may be behind it. The chain recombines TRBV2 with TRBJ2-7; D gene unclear. This CDR3 region has 11 residues. The germline V gene has CDR1 SNHLY and CDR2 FYNNEI. The CDR3: CASSFNYEQYF. CDR3 DNA sequence: TGCGCCAGCAGCTTTAACTACGAGCAGTACTTC.

This clonotype was counted at least ten times. This chain connects TRBV28 to TRBJ2-5; D not certain. From germline, CDR1 is MDHEN and CDR2 SYDVKM. The CDR3 spans 12 residues. V dropped 6 bases and J dropped 2 bases, with 7 bases sitting between them. The chain's CDR3 is CASSPSQETQYF. For the CDR3, the DNA is TGTGCCAGCAGCCCCTCACAAGAGACCCAGTACTTC.

Comments on this clonotype: A read error may explain this, as a much larger clone is one base away. The chain has TRBV20-1 and TRBJ2-7; D possibly corresponds to TRBD1 (6 bases). Germline assignment: CDR1 DFQATT and CDR2 SNEGSKA (reference sequence). V was clipped by 1 base and J by 0 bases, with 22 bases between them. The CDR3 consists of 18 residues. The CDR3 region is CSARGHRAGYLSSYEQYF. CDR3 in DNA: TGCAGTGCTAGAGGACACAGGGCGGGCTACCTGAGCTCCTACGAGCAGTACTTC.

The chain combines TRBV20-1 with TRBJ2-4, with TRBD2 as a possible D gene (5 bases). The germline V gene encodes CDR1 DFQATT and CDR2 SNEGSKA (reference sequence). The V gene lost 3 bases and the J gene lost 7 bases, with 7 bases spanning the gap. The CDR3 loop spans 11 amino acids. Here the CDR3 reads CSARDFNIQYF. CDR3 DNA sequence: TGCAGTGCTAGGGACTTTAACATTCAGTACTTC.

This clonotype turned up a few times. V usage is TRBV7-9 and J usage is TRBJ1-1, with TRBD1 as a possible D gene (5 bases). CDR3 length: 13 residues. Trimming shortened V by 1 base and J by 6 bases, and 9 bases separated the two germline ends. Germline V gene data show CDR1 as SEHNR and CDR2 as FQNEAQ (reference sequence). The CDR3 spells CASSLEWDPEAFF. In DNA, the CDR3 is TGTGCCAGCAGCTTAGAATGGGACCCTGAAGCTTTCTTT.

This clonotype showed up many times. J is TRBJ2-1 and V is TRBV4-1; D unclear. V was cut by 0 bases and J by 2 bases, with 5 bases left in between. Germline V gene data show CDR1 as MGHRA and CDR2 as YSYEKL. CDR3 length equals 14 residues. The CDR3 is CASSQDTAYNEQFF. The DNA for the CDR3 is TGCGCCAGCAGCCAAGATACGGCCTACAATGAGCAGTTCTTC.

The chain employs TRBV10-1 and TRBJ2-3; the match to TRBD2 covers 9 bases. With V trimmed by 8 bases and J by 2 bases, 11 bases remained unmatched. The V gene's germline CDR1 is WNHNN and CDR2 SYGVQD (reference sequence). This CDR3 is built from 16 residues. In DNA form, the CDR3 reads TGCGCCAGCTCCTTCATAGCGGGAGACCTCACAGATACGCAGTATTTT. Its protein is CASSFIAGDLTDTQYF.

The sample holds many counts of this clonotype. The chain couples TRBV28 to TRBJ2-5, with D uncertain. The germline gives CDR1 MDHEN, CDR2 SYDVKM. The V end lost 5 bases, the J end lost 4 bases, and 17 bases lay between the germline ends. This CDR3 spans 15 amino acids. The CDR3 DNA follows: TGTGCCAGCAGTGAACCAGGACCTCTCGGAGAGACCCAGTACTTC. It is translated as CASSEPGPLGETQYF.

This clonotype showed up many times. The chain links TRBV2 to TRBJ2-5; tentative D call: TRBD1 (6 bases). Trimming shortened V by 9 bases and J by 5 bases, and 16 bases separated the two germline ends. The CDR3 is made up of 13 amino acids. Germline assignment: CDR1 SNHLY and CDR2 FYNNEI. CDR3 loop: CARRTVGVETQYF. In DNA form, the CDR3 reads TGTGCCAGAAGGACAGTCGGCGTGGAGACCCAGTACTTC.

This clonotype showed up many times. This chain joins TRBV18 and TRBJ2-7; 10 positions agree with TRBD1. CDR1 and CDR2 from the germline V gene are KGHSH and LQKENI. The CDR3 covers 15 residues. V shed 5 bases and J 6 bases; nucleotides not matched to a gene: 10. The chain's CDR3 is CASSSPDRGRVEQYF. For the CDR3, the DNA is TGTGCCAGCTCATCCCCGGACAGGGGGAGGGTCGAGCAGTACTTC.

About this clonotype: A much bigger clone sits one base away, suggesting this may be a read error. The J gene is TRBJ2-1, the V gene TRBV7-9; possible D gene TRBD2, 6 bases. The CDR3 contains 17 residues. V was clipped by 2 bases and J by 10 bases, with 24 bases between them. The germline V gene encodes CDR1 SEHNR and CDR2 FQNEAQ (reference sequence). CDR3 loop: CASSLCSGGNIGGEQFF. The CDR3 coding sequence is TGTGCCAGCAGCTTATGCTCCGGCGGGAATATCGGCGGGGAGCAGTTCTTC.